This TCR beta chain is from a study of neurological immune-mediated disorders (dated by TCRdb to between 2017 and 2020). With regard to the full study: Among the approximately 34 multiple sclerosis patients, relapsing-remitting MS accounted for around 30 and secondary progressive MS accounted for 3. Peripheral blood TCR-beta repertoires from HTLV-I-associated myelopathy (HAM/TSP) patients, multiple sclerosis patients and healthy controls were compared by UMI-based sequencing. Alongside PBMC samples, the set of about 100 TCR-beta libraries contained longitudinal samples, technical triplicates, and paired CD4+ and CD8+ T-cell subsets that had been sorted. Of the approximately 68 subjects in the cohort, around 15 were HAM/TSP patients, around 34 were multiple sclerosis patients, and 20 were healthy controls. The study at large found these results: Expanded clones from different subjects shared no identical CDR3 amino acid sequences, which suggests that TCR-beta repertoires were private in all groups. In a phylogenetic analysis, the repertoires of 18 out of 34 MS patients fell into a single cluster of related CDR3 sequences, pointing to a possible signature at the repertoire level. TCR clonal expansion was highest in HAM/TSP patients and lowest in MS patients, with MS patients falling below even healthy controls. The MS cluster showed no association with clinical or MRI features, and the authors stated that larger cohorts are needed.

The CDR3 runs 13 residues from the cysteine to the phenylalanine. The entry retains the CDR3 DNA only, 39 bases that are in frame from base 1. Trimming costs V 0 bases and J 4 bases, and their ends lie 7 bases apart. As encoded in the germline V gene, CDR1 is SGHRS while CDR2 is YFSETQ. As to this clonotype: This receptor's antigen is unknown. Qualities for individual bases were not recorded, and no much larger clone is one base off.

cDNA was synthesized by template-switch 5'RACE using a primer with a 10-nucleotide random unique molecular identifier that tagged each TCR transcript. Every sequencing run yielded over 160 million TCR-beta sequences covering 15-18 subjects. Total RNA was extracted with the RNeasy kit. TCR-beta VDJ regions were amplified with primers for the TCR constant region and the 5'RACE anchor, using the KAPA Real-time Library Amplification kit. A first PCR added sample indexes and Illumina adaptors, and a second PCR then raised library yield. After Ampure bead purification, the TCR product of roughly 650 bp was size-selected on a 2% E-gel SizeSelection system. Before pooling, library quality was assessed on a Bioanalyzer, concentration was determined with Qubit, and library quantification was performed with the Kapa Library Quantification kit. An Illumina HiSeq 2500 was used to sequence the libraries paired-end at 2 x 150 bp. To increase sequence diversity, roughly 24-30% phiX was spiked into each library pool. The authors processed their data as follows. The quality-filtered reads were processed with the UMI-based MiGEC pipeline, whose error correction step removed more than 80% of the raw TCR sequences. VDJ genes were aligned to IMGT germline references, and each clonotype was defined by a unique CDR3 amino acid sequence together with V-J genes. Clonal expansion, Shannon diversity, and CDR3 relatedness (CalcPairwiseDistances, ClusterSamples) were evaluated with VDJtools, and phylogenetic trees were built with CLCbio workbench. Using coefficient-of-variation modelling across technical triplicates, the study counted a clone as expanded if it had at least 8 unique UMIs. TCRdb reworked the public reads: Q25 trimming with fastp, MiXCR clone assembly, productive beta chains retained. Rows are combined by CDR3 protein, so each entry shows the most common genes and DNA. These V and J calls originate from TCRdb's pipeline instead of the authors' own analysis. The sample profile shows just over 20,000 distinct CDR3 sequences; approximately 15% of them were found once. The ten largest make up over 6.5% of the sample.

Sorted-subset TCR libraries were prepared from under 1.1 million sorted CD4+ or CD8+ T cells. Multiple sclerosis patients were enrolled in a US clinical protocol evaluating disease progression by magnetic resonance imaging. Peripheral blood underwent Ficoll-Hypaque density gradient centrifugation to isolate PBMCs, which were then cryopreserved in liquid nitrogen. Paired sorted CD4+ and CD8+ subsets came from healthy controls, HAM/TSP patients and MS patients. This TCR was sampled from a woman aged 18-29 years with multiple sclerosis. Sequencing was performed on CD8+ T cells from blood. Here the chain combines TRBV5-1 and TRBJ1-2; the D gene is not confidently resolved. The CDR3 region has the sequence CASSLAAGYGYTF. The DNA sequence is TGCGCCAGCAGCTTGGCCGCGGGCTATGGCTACACCTTC.